The source of this TCR beta chain is a study of blood T cell repertoires in COVID-19. Trimming removed 4 bases from V and 8 bases from J; junction bases left unmatched: 8. In germline, CDR1 is SGHTA, CDR2 FQGNSA. This CDR3 spans 14 amino acids. In the study's own analysis: Estimation of nucleated cell counts relied on the amplification of reference gene primers. The data were produced by immunoSEQ multiplex PCR, yet TCRdb's version contains in-frame clones alone and is incomplete. V, J and clone size were drawn from that table, and D and trimming were deduced from the DNA. This table has roughly 240,000 clones, over 75% appearing once. Those enrolled, adults aged roughly 18 to 95 years, came from roughly 23 US areas. Categorization into cohorts depended on clinical history that participants reported.

The sequence came from a woman in her fifties or sixties with acute COVID-19. The chain uses TRBV7-2 and TRBJ1-1; 9 bases align to TRBD1. The sequencing input was PBMCs or T cells enriched from blood (not recorded which). The CDR3, as DNA: TGTGCCAGCAGCTCCAGCAACAGGGGGCAGGAAGCTTTCTTT. It codes for CASSSSNRGQEAFF.